The 29 T cell receptor beta chains listed next were all sequenced from one sample in a study of human T cells and chemical hapten exposure. TCRdb redid the calling of the RACE reads with MiXCR, one entry per CDR3 protein. Among some 38,000 distinct CDR3 sequences listed, more than 8% were seen once. The time point is: patch test 3, about 24 weeks after DPC sensitization. Treatment reported: therapeutic diphenylcyclopropenone sensitization with weekly scalp DPC. Blood, whole and unfractionated, served as the source for total RNA extraction. The material was whole blood, obtained in connection with sensitization to the hapten diphenylcyclopropenone (DPC). These TCRs come from a man in his forties or fifties with alopecia areata. Some clones in this sample may be carry-over from other donors' samples.

The chain links TRBV2 to TRBJ1-2, with 7 bases identical to TRBD1. V lost 6 bases and J lost 14; bases outside the gene matches: 9. Germline CDR1 SNHLY, CDR2 FYNNEI. The CDR3 covers 11 residues. CDR3 protein: CASRAETGRTF. CDR3 DNA sequence: TGTGCCAGCAGGGCAGAGACAGGGAGAACCTTC.

This clonotype has a count of ten or more. The chain links TRBV12-3 or TRBV12-4 to TRBJ1-1, with D unclear. CDR3 length equals 13 residues. Trimming shortened V by 6 bases and J by 0 bases, and 8 bases separated the two germline ends. The CDR3: CASRETVNTEAFF. In nucleotides, the CDR3 is TGTGCCAGCAGGGAAACAGTGAACACTGAAGCTTTCTTT.

This clonotype was detected ten times or more. This sequence joins TRBV18 and TRBJ1-3; perhaps TRBD1 as D (5 bases). Germline assignment: CDR1 KGHSH and CDR2 LQKENI. V dropped 1 base and J dropped 2 bases, with 15 bases sitting between them. This CDR3 is built from 17 residues. The CDR3 coding sequence is TGTGCCAGCTCACCACGACAGAAACCTGGACCTGGAAACACCATATATTTT. It translates to CASSPRQKPGPGNTIYF.

This clonotype was recorded many times. The chain links TRBV7-9 to TRBJ2-1; 7 bases line up with TRBD2. The CDR3 extends over 13 amino acids. The junction had 10 bases not matched to a gene; V was cut back by 5 bases and J by 12 bases. Germline V gene sequence: CDR1 SEHNR, CDR2 FQNEAQ (reference sequence). This CDR3 is CASSPREAGVQFF. For the CDR3, the DNA is TGTGCCAGCAGCCCCCGGGAGGCGGGAGTGCAGTTCTTC.

V and J are TRBV20-1 and TRBJ1-1, with D unresolved. CDR3 size: 12 residues. CDR1 is DFQATT and CDR2 is SNEGSKA in the germline V gene (reference sequence). V was pared by 2 bases and J by 3 bases, with 7 bases between. CDR3 in amino acids: CSARQLYTEAFF. The DNA for the CDR3 is TGCAGTGCTAGACAGCTATACACTGAAGCTTTCTTT.

This clonotype came up many times. V gene TRBV28 combines with J gene TRBJ2-1; 10 nucleotides agree with TRBD2. CDR3 length equals 19 residues. The germline CDR1 and CDR2 sequences are MDHEN and SYDVKM. V was clipped by 5 bases and J by 0 bases; unmatched bases: 13. The CDR3 is CASSVGLAAILPSYNEQFF. The DNA for the CDR3 is TGTGCCAGCAGTGTAGGACTAGCGGCAATTCTACCCTCCTACAATGAGCAGTTCTTC.

This clonotype was counted between two and nine times. This chain uses TRBV28 with TRBJ1-2; D gene unclear. The germline V gene has CDR1 MDHEN and CDR2 SYDVKM. Trimming removed 5 bases from V and 0 bases from J, with 7 bases in between. This CDR3 contains 13 residues. CDR3 protein: CASSPAANYGYTF. The DNA for the CDR3 is TGTGCCAGCAGTCCCGCGGCTAACTATGGCTACACCTTC.

The chain joins TRBV29-1 to TRBJ1-1, with a tentative D call TRBD1 (5 bases). CDR1 is SQVTM and CDR2 is ANQGSEA in the germline V gene. This CDR3 has 11 amino acids. The V end lost 3 bases, the J end lost 5 bases, and 7 bases lay between the germline ends. CDR3: CSVDRTTEAFF. CDR3 in DNA: TGCAGCGTTGATCGGACAACTGAAGCTTTCTTT.

The V gene is TRBV6-1, the J gene TRBJ2-2, with 10 positions matching TRBD2. The V gene end was trimmed by 6 bases and the J gene end by 5 bases; junction bases not matched to a gene: 9. The germline V gene has CDR1 MNHNS and CDR2 SASEGT. This CDR3 contains 16 residues. Here the CDR3 DNA reads TGTGCCAGCAGGGCCTCTAGCGGGAGAGGGACCGGGGAGCTGTTTTTT. This codes for CASRASSGRGTGELFF.

The CDR3 loop is CASSSRDRFTDTQYF. For the CDR3, the DNA is TGTGCCAGCAGTTCAAGGGACAGGTTCACAGATACGCAGTATTTT. The rearrangement joins TRBV28 to TRBJ2-3, with TRBD1 matching over 8 bases. The ends lost 4 bases at V and 2 bases at J; junction bases unmatched: 5. Germline lookup yields CDR1 MDHEN and CDR2 SYDVKM. This CDR3 is built from 15 residues.

This clonotype was seen a handful of times. The CDR3 protein is CASSLSGRDTQYF. The CDR3 DNA follows: TGTGCCAGCAGTTTATCGGGCCGAGATACGCAGTATTTT. This rearrangement joins TRBV28 to TRBJ2-3; D not certain. Germline V gene data show CDR1 as MDHEN and CDR2 as SYDVKM. This CDR3 has 13 amino acids. Trimming shortened V by 1 base and J by 5 bases, and 7 bases separated the two germline ends.

This clonotype was counted ten times or more. This chain links TRBV7-9 with TRBJ1-1; unclear D gene. CDR1 SEHNR and CDR2 FQNEAQ come from the germline V gene (reference sequence). The CDR3 has 15 amino acids. V lost 3 bases and J lost 4, with 15 bases in between. CDR3 bases: TGTGCCAGCAGCTTTCTCGACTTCCGAAGCACTGAAGCTTTCTTT. Encoded protein: CASSFLDFRSTEAFF.

This clonotype came up many times. The chain is built from TRBV4-3 and TRBJ2-3, with D possibly TRBD2 on 6 matching bases. The germline V gene encodes CDR1 LGHNA and CDR2 YSLEER. V dropped 2 bases and J dropped 6 bases, with 15 bases sitting between them. The CDR3 consists of 15 residues. The CDR3 spells CASSQMGLPLDTQYF. CDR3 DNA sequence: TGCGCCAGCAGCCAAATGGGACTGCCGTTGGATACGCAGTATTTT.

The rearrangement joins TRBV7-9 to TRBJ2-7; D might be TRBD2 (5 bases). The germline V gene has CDR1 SEHNR and CDR2 FQNEAQ (reference sequence). Trimming removed 4 bases from V and 3 bases from J, with 7 bases in between. The CDR3 length is 12 residues. This chain's CDR3 is CASSSEGYEQYF. The CDR3 region has the DNA TGTGCCAGCAGCTCCGAGGGCTACGAGCAGTACTTC.

The CDR3 coding sequence is TGTGCCAGTACAACCCTCGGGGGTACCGGGGAGCTGTTTTTT. This codes for CASTTLGGTGELFF. The chain recombines TRBV28 with TRBJ2-2; maybe TRBD2 (6 bases). CDR1 is MDHEN, CDR2 SYDVKM, per germline. CDR3 length: 14 residues. V was trimmed by 9 bases and J by 5 bases, leaving 16 bases between them.

This clonotype turned up a few times. The chain uses TRBV7-2 and TRBJ1-1; 7 positions match TRBD1. The germline V gene encodes CDR1 SGHTA and CDR2 FQGNSA. J was trimmed by 7 bases and V by 4 bases; bases with no gene match: 3. The CDR3 length is 12 residues. This chain's CDR3 is CASSSYRGEAFF. CDR3 sequence (DNA): TGTGCCAGCAGCTCTTACAGGGGTGAAGCTTTCTTT.

The chain employs TRBV21-1 and TRBJ1-5. TRBV21-1 is flagged as a pseudogene. This CDR3 spans 13 amino acids. CDR3 DNA sequence: TGTGCCAGCAGCAAATGGAGAAATCAGCCCCAGCATTTT. This gives the protein CASSKWRNQPQHF.

This clonotype has ten or more counts. The rearrangement joins TRBV20-1 to TRBJ2-3; 8 nucleotides match TRBD2. The CDR3 is 14 residues long. The V and J ends lost 1 base and 1 base, in that order; junction bases with no gene match: 1. Germline V gene lookup returns CDR1 DFQATT and CDR2 SNEGSKA (reference sequence). The CDR3 DNA reads as TGCAGTGCTAGAGTAGCGGGACGCACAGATACGCAGTATTTT. Translated: CSARVAGRTDTQYF.

This clonotype was observed at least ten times. V is TRBV4-2 and J is TRBJ2-2; D ambiguous. The germline gives CDR1 LGHNA, CDR2 YNFKEQ. Trimming took off 11 bases at V and 1 base at J, with 11 bases between the two ends. The CDR3 is made up of 13 amino acids. The CDR3 spells CACLDQNTGELFF. CDR3 nucleotide sequence: TGTGCCTGTCTTGACCAGAACACCGGGGAGCTGTTTTTT.

This clonotype was picked up many times. The chain combines TRBV24-1 with TRBJ2-3, with 9 bases fitting TRBD2. The V gene's germline CDR1 is KGHDR and CDR2 SFDVKD. The trim removed 5 bases at V and 5 bases at J, leaving 1 base unmatched. The CDR3 contains 13 residues. The CDR3 DNA is TGTGCCACCAGTGCACTAGCGGGAGATACGCAGTATTTT. It yields the protein CATSALAGDTQYF.

The gene calls are TRBV7-2 and TRBJ2-3, with 10 positions matching TRBD2. V shed 6 bases, J shed 4 bases, and the junction held 7 bases outside the gene matches. Germline V gene data show CDR1 as SGHTA and CDR2 as FQGNSA. The CDR3 length is 15 residues. The CDR3 DNA follows: TGTGCCAGCAGGGGGGCTAGCGGGAGCGCAGATACGCAGTATTTT. Translating gives CASRGASGSADTQYF.

This clonotype was counted only a few times. V gene TRBV7-7 combines with J gene TRBJ2-2; D gene uncertain. Germline values: CDR1 SSHAT, CDR2 FNYEAQ (reference sequence). The V end lost 1 base, the J end lost 7 bases, and 13 bases lay between the germline ends. The CDR3 contains 15 residues. CDR3 in amino acids: CASSLGSGIGGELFF. Written as DNA, the CDR3 is TGTGCCAGCAGCTTAGGGAGTGGAATCGGCGGGGAGCTGTTTTTT.

A word on this clonotype: One end of the junction fails to match germline, which may point to a read error. This rearrangement joins TRBV11-2 to TRBJ2-1; D perhaps matches TRBD2 (5 bases). Germline assignment: CDR1 SGHAT and CDR2 FQNNGV. CDR3 length: 13 amino acids. The CDR3: CASSLAPDFTTNF. The CDR3 DNA reads TGTGCCAGCAGCTTAGCTCCGGACTTTACCACGAACTTC.

This clonotype was detected many times. The V call is TRBV5-4, the J call TRBJ1-2, with 9 bases identical to TRBD1. Looked up from germline, CDR1 is SGHNT and CDR2 is YYREEE (reference sequence). With 2 bases clipped from V and 12 bases from J, the junction kept 11 bases outside the gene matches. CDR3 length: 14 amino acids. In nucleotides, the CDR3 is TGTGCCAGCAGCTTCCGGGACAGGGTAGGATCCGACACCTTC. Protein: CASSFRDRVGSDTF.

This clonotype was seen more than once but under ten times. The chain links TRBV4-2 to TRBJ1-5, with D tentatively TRBD1 (5 bases). CDR1 and CDR2 (germline): LGHNA, YNFKEQ. This CDR3 contains 17 residues. V was cut by 0 bases and J by 0 bases, with 12 bases left in between. The DNA of the CDR3 is TGTGCCAGCAGCCAAGATTCGACAGTTTATAGCAATCAGCCCCAGCATTTT. This encodes CASSQDSTVYSNQPQHF.

In its sample, this clonotype was seen many times. The chain joins TRBV7-2 to TRBJ2-6; weak D call: TRBD2 (6 bases). V was clipped by 2 bases and J by 2 bases, with 10 bases between them. Germline-derived CDR1 and CDR2 are SGHTA and FQGNSA. This CDR3 is 16 amino acids long. As DNA, the CDR3 is TGTGCCAGCAGCTTACGGGGGAATACTGGGGCCAACGTCCTGACTTTC. It codes for CASSLRGNTGANVLTF.

This clonotype was found a few times. This chain joins TRBV9 and TRBJ2-4, with a weak D call TRBD2 (6 bases). CDR3 size: 13 residues. V was cut by 0 bases and J by 12 bases, with 13 bases left in between. In germline, CDR1 is SGDLS, CDR2 YYNGEE. CDR3 loop: CASSVGDRGTQYF. The CDR3 DNA is TGTGCCAGCAGCGTAGGAGACCGGGGGACTCAGTACTTC.

The rearrangement links TRBV29-1 to TRBJ2-5; 9 bases agree with TRBD1. J gave up 2 bases and V 7 bases, and 8 bases lay outside the gene matches. Per the germline V gene, CDR1 is SQVTM and CDR2 is ANQGSEA. The CDR3 contains 14 residues. The CDR3 here is CSARTGVGQETQYF. CDR3 nucleotides: TGCAGCGCCCGGACAGGGGTCGGGCAAGAGACCCAGTACTTC.

V usage is TRBV29-1 and J usage is TRBJ1-1; possible D gene TRBD1, 5 bases. This CDR3 comprises 13 residues. Germline V gives CDR1 SQVTM, CDR2 ANQGSEA. V shed 4 bases and J shed 5 bases, with 14 bases lying between them. CDR3 sequence (DNA): TGCAGCGTTGTTACCGGGACGGGGACTGAAGCTTTCTTT. Translated, it gives CSVVTGTGTEAFF.